These T cell receptor beta chains were read from a single sample in a study of blood T cell repertoires in COVID-19. Method: immunoSEQ multiplex PCR; TCRdb's copy keeps in-frame clones and lacks some. The sample has a few hundred thousand clones, around 85% seen once. Sequencing was performed on PBMCs or T cells enriched from blood (not recorded which). These receptors were obtained from a woman between 45 and 65 years old who had recovered from COVID-19. Each CDR3 is given with its conserved first and last residue. The D gene is left open where the match is weak. A clone size is listed for some rows: how often the clone was seen (once, few, many), or a class if it is expanded.

length	V	size	D	J	CDR3	DNA
17	TRBV28	.	.	TRBJ2-5	CASSLPRGRGPKETQYF	TGTGCCAGCAGTCTCCCCCGCGGGCGGGGGCCCAAAGAGACCCAGTACTTC
14	TRBV14	.	.	TRBJ1-1	CASSTGQMNTEAFF	TGTGCCAGCAGCACCGGACAGATGAACACTGAAGCTTTCTTT
15	TRBV5-4	.	.	TRBJ1-6	CASSLDPGVNSPLHF	TGTGCCAGCAGCTTGGACCCGGGGGTCAATTCACCCCTCCACTTT
16	TRBV27	.	.	TRBJ1-6	CASSPTNTGYNSPLHF	TGTGCCAGCAGTCCAACTAATACCGGCTATAATTCACCCCTCCACTTT
12	TRBV28	.	.	TRBJ1-4	CASSQGNEKLFF	TGTGCCAGCAGTCAGGGGAATGAAAAACTGTTTTTT
14	TRBV2	.	TRBD1	TRBJ1-6	CASTGQGGNSPLHF	TGTGCCAGCACGGGACAGGGGGGTAATTCACCCCTCCACTTT
19	TRBV10-2	.	TRBD2	TRBJ2-5	CASNPLRSSSGAKQETQYF	TGCGCCAGCAACCCCCTTAGGTCGTCTAGCGGGGCCAAACAAGAGACCCAGTACTTC
13	TRBV10-1	.	TRBD2	TRBJ2-7	CASRSTSGSEQYF	TGCGCCAGCAGGTCGACTAGCGGGAGCGAGCAGTACTTC
15	TRBV4-1	.	.	TRBJ1-3	CASSPTWGRGNTIYF	TGCGCCAGCAGCCCGACGTGGGGGCGCGGAAACACCATATATTTT
12	TRBV12-3/TRBV12-4	.	TRBD1	TRBJ1-2	CASSRTGRGYTF	TGTGCCAGCAGCAGGACAGGGCGCGGCTACACCTTC
16	TRBV27	.	TRBD1	TRBJ1-6	CASRLSGTALNSPLHF	TGTGCCAGCAGGCTTTCCGGGACAGCCCTTAATTCACCCCTCCACTTT
11	TRBV27	.	.	TRBJ2-5	CASHQGETQYF	TGTGCCAGCCACCAGGGAGAGACCCAGTACTTC
16	TRBV29-1	.	.	TRBJ1-1	CSVEGGRPGGATEAFF	TGCAGCGTTGAAGGCGGGAGACCAGGAGGCGCCACTGAAGCTTTCTTT
15	TRBV10-2	.	.	TRBJ1-2	CASSESYRTNYGYTF	TGCGCCAGCAGTGAGTCCTACAGGACAAACTATGGCTACACCTTC
16	TRBV6-4	.	TRBD2	TRBJ2-3	CASSEGTSGHTDTQYF	TGTGCCAGCAGTGAGGGGACTAGCGGACACACAGATACGCAGTATTTT
13	TRBV7-2	once	.	TRBJ2-7	CASRDGNSYEQYF	TGTGCCAGCAGGGACGGGAACTCCTACGAGCAGTACTTC
15	TRBV10-1	.	TRBD1	TRBJ2-7	CASSDPRGPTYEQYF	TGCGCCAGCAGTGACCCCAGGGGGCCAACCTACGAGCAGTACTTC
15	TRBV6-1	.	TRBD1	TRBJ1-1	CASSEAGTGGTEAFF	TGTGCCAGCAGTGAAGCCGGGACAGGGGGCACTGAAGCTTTCTTT
15	TRBV30	.	.	TRBJ1-2	CAWREQGLGNYGYTF	TGTGCCTGGAGAGAACAGGGATTAGGGAACTATGGCTACACCTTC
14	TRBV27	few	.	TRBJ1-5	CASSLSSGIQPQHF	TGTGCCAGCAGTTTATCGTCCGGGATTCAGCCCCAGCATTTT
14	TRBV18	.	.	TRBJ1-5	CASSPIGSDQPQHF	TGTGCCAGCTCACCAATAGGGAGCGATCAGCCCCAGCATTTT
14	TRBV10-1	.	.	TRBJ2-7	CASSGELGRYEQYF	TGCGCCAGCAGTGGAGAACTAGGACGGTATGAGCAGTACTTC
13	TRBV30	many	.	TRBJ1-4	CAWETRGNEKLFF	TGTGCCTGGGAGACAAGGGGGAATGAAAAACTGTTTTTT
16	TRBV6-2/TRBV6-3	.	TRBD2	TRBJ2-5	CASSYLAGEVEETQYF	TGTGCCAGCAGTTATTTGGCGGGAGAAGTCGAAGAGACCCAGTACTTC